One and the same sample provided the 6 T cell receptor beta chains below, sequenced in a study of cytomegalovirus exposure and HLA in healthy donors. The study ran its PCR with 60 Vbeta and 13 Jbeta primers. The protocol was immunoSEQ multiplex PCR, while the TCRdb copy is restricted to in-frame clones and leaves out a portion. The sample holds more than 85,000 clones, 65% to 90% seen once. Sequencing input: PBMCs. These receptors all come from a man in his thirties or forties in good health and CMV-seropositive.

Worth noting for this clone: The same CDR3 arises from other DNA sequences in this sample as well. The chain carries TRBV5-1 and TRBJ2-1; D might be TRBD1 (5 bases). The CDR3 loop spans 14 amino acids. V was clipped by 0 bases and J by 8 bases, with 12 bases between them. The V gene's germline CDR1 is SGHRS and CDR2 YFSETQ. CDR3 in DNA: TGCGCCAGCAGCTTGGCCCAGGTAGGGGATGAGCAGTTCTTC. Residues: CASSLAQVGDEQFF.

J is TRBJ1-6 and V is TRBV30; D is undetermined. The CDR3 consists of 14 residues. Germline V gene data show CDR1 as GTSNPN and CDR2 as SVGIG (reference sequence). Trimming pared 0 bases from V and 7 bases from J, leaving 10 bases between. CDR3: CAWSVLRGNSPLHF. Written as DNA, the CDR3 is TGTGCCTGGAGTGTATTGAGAGGAAATTCACCCCTCCACTTT.

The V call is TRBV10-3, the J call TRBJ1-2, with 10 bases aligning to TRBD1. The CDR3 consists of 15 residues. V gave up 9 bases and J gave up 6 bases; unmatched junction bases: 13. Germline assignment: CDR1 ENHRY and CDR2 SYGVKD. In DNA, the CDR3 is TGTGCCATATATACTCCGGGACAGGGGAATCATGGCTACACCTTC. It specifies CAIYTPGQGNHGYTF.

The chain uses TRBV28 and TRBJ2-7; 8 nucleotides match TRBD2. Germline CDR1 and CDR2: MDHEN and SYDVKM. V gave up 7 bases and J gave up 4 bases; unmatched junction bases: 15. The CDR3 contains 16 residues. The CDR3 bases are TGTGCCAGCACCCCCTCAGGTAGCGGGGTCGATTACGAGCAGTACTTC. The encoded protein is CASTPSGSGVDYEQYF.

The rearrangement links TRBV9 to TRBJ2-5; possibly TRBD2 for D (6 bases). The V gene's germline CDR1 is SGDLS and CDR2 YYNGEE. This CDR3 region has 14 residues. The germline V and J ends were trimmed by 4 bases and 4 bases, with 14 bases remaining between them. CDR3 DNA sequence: TGTGCCAGCAGCCCCAGAGGGCGGGGAGAGACCCAGTACTTC. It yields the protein CASSPRGRGETQYF.

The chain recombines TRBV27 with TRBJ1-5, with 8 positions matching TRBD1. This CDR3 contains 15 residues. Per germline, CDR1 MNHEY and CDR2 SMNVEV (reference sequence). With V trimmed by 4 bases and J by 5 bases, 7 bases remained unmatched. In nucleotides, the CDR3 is TGTGCCAGCAGTTCGGGTGTCAGGGGGCATCAGCCCCAGCATTTT. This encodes CASSSGVRGHQPQHF.